What follows are 3 T cell receptor beta chains derived from one specimen sequenced in a study of radiation and T cells in renal cell carcinoma. Time point indicated: blood 2 weeks post-SBRT. The treatment denotes: 15 Gy SBRT to primary tumor, nephrectomy 4 weeks later. The repertoire was sequenced with immunoSEQ multiplex PCR; TCRdb's copy has only in-frame clones and lacks some. Here the sample spans just over 150,000 clones, about nine tenths being singletons. The sequenced sample was blood, obtained from a patient whose treatment included radiotherapy and nephrectomy. These receptors originate from a woman between 50 and 59 years old with renal cell carcinoma.

V and J are TRBV9 and TRBJ2-3; 13 bases fit TRBD2. The ends lost 0 bases at V and 2 bases at J; junction bases unmatched: 3. CDR1 SGDLS and CDR2 YYNGEE come from the germline V gene. CDR3 size: 17 residues. The CDR3 DNA reads TGTGCCAGCAGCGTAGGGACTAGCGGGGGATTCACAGATACGCAGTATTTT. This encodes CASSVGTSGGFTDTQYF.

The chain recombines TRBV7-2 with TRBJ2-5, with 9 bases matching TRBD2. The CDR3 is 17 residues long. V lost 4 bases, J lost 6 bases, and 15 bases stayed unmatched. CDR1 is SGHTA, CDR2 FQGNSA, per germline. CDR3 loop: CASSYSQLAGKQKTQYF. As DNA, the CDR3 is TGTGCCAGCAGCTATTCCCAGCTAGCGGGGAAACAAAAGACCCAGTACTTC.

This chain joins TRBV6-5 and TRBJ1-1; no reliable D call. CDR3 length: 13 amino acids. V gave up 0 bases and J gave up 4 bases, with 6 bases separating them. Germline V lookup: CDR1 MNHEY, CDR2 SVGAGI. For the CDR3, the DNA is TGTGCCAGCAGTTACTCTCGTGGCACTGAAGCTTTCTTT. Its protein is CASSYSRGTEAFF.